This is a list of T cell receptor beta chains from one sample in a study of blood T cell repertoires in COVID-19. Repertoires were generated with immunoSEQ multiplex PCR, while TCRdb's copy carries only in-frame clones and drops some. The sample contains 110,000 to 150,000 clones, about 80% of which appear only once. Sequences were obtained from PBMCs or T cells enriched from blood (not recorded which). These receptors all come from a man between 50 and 59 years old who had recovered from COVID-19. Both conserved end residues are trimmed from each CDR3.

>TRBV10-3|TRBJ2-7
AISEQPGRDYEQY
>TRBV3-1/TRBV3-2|TRBJ2-3
ASRPGGRIGTQY
>TRBV5-1|TRBJ1-5
ASSLAGKDQPQH
>TRBV27|TRBJ2-1
ASSHGTDNEQF
>TRBV3-1/TRBV3-2|TRBJ1-6
ASSQNTGKSSSYNSPLH
>TRBV28|TRBJ1-3
ASGRDSAGNTIY
>TRBV10-3|TRBJ2-1
AISEVRGGSNEQF
>TRBV3-1/TRBV3-2|TRBJ2-1
ASSQAGGLGEQF
>TRBV7-7|TRBJ2-5
ASSLGAGGQETQY
>TRBV19|TRBJ2-7
ASSSGQGVTYEQY
>TRBV11-3|TRBJ2-5
ASSLDRDRGISQETQY
>TRBV18|TRBJ1-4
ASSPDSGGNEKLF
>TRBV29-1|TRBJ2-5
SVVAVEETQY
>TRBV11-3|TRBJ2-2
ASSQGAANTGELF
>TRBV12-3/TRBV12-4|TRBJ2-1
ASSPTVLWEQF
>TRBV9|TRBJ2-3
ASSVEDRGGLTDTQY
>TRBV9|TRBJ2-7
ASSTTSGGIQEQY
>TRBV20-1|TRBJ2-7
SAPGDYEQY
>TRBV5-1|TRBJ2-6
ASSFDRGRVGANVLT
>TRBV6-5|TRBJ1-2
ASSYWAGGGYGYT
>TRBV11-2|TRBJ2-1
ASSLTPPLDNEQF
>TRBV10-3|TRBJ2-7
AISESGTGVPYEQY
>TRBV10-3|TRBJ1-4
AISGSGEARNEKLF
>TRBV25-1|TRBJ2-1
ASSGAGTGWDEQF
>TRBV27|TRBJ1-1
ASSPRQGTNTEAF
>TRBV18|TRBJ1-5
ASSPGTTGANQPQH
>TRBV6-5|TRBJ2-5
ASSYSGTLVQETQY
>TRBV7-6|TRBJ2-2
ASRQTGEAGELF
>TRBV5-1|TRBJ1-1
ASSSGTGKAEAF
>TRBV28|TRBJ1-6
ASSLPGFVSPLH
>TRBV9|TRBJ1-6
ASSVGDRLGNSPLH
>TRBV18|TRBJ1-4
ASSPGTLGEKLF
>TRBV9|TRBJ2-2
ASSVFSSGGGTGELF
>TRBV5-4|TRBJ2-3
ASSLDLAGGPDTQY
>TRBV25-1|TRBJ1-2
ASSEVGANYGYT
>TRBV7-9|TRBJ2-3
ASGGASDTQY
>TRBV7-2|TRBJ2-5
ASSLRQSGVSD
>TRBV7-6|TRBJ1-5
ASSPSTGAPQPQH
>TRBV28|TRBJ1-5
ASRATGGSNQPQH
>TRBV11-3|TRBJ2-2
ASTNRGGTGELF